The clone carrying this T cell receptor (beta chain) was seen repeatedly, ten times or more. The data belong to a study of metastatic and nonmetastatic thyroid tumors. Nobody among the patients had been given any treatment before thyroid surgery. Per the original methods: Between-group CDR3 differences, defined by clinicopathological status, yielded a distant-metastasis classifier for papillary thyroid cancer. Through MiXCR, TCRdb re-clonotyped the PCR reads. The V and J calls come from TCRdb's annotation, not from the publication. Of over 45,000 clones in the sample, about 25% were seen once. V was pared by 5 bases and J by 4 bases, with 15 bases between. The CDR3 consists of 14 residues. Germline lookup yields CDR1 SGHAT and CDR2 FQNNGV.

Sequencing was performed on blood. The rearrangement joins TRBV11-2 to TRBJ2-7; D ambiguous. The sequence was collected from a male donor with papillary thyroid cancer or a benign thyroid nodule (not recorded which). Some clones in this sample may be carry-over from other donors' samples. CDR3: CASSPGFLGYEQYF. In DNA, the CDR3 is TGTGCCAGCAGCCCGGGCTTTTTGGGGTACGAGCAGTACTTC.